A selection of T cell receptor beta chains follows, all from one sample in a study of memory CD4+ T cells and cytomegalovirus serostatus. Assay used: immunoSEQ multiplex PCR; TCRdb lists only in-frame clones, some missing. The table has 50,000 or so clones, just over 75% seen once. The sequencing sample was made of memory CD4+ T cells from blood. These TCRs come from an adult in good health and CMV-seronegative. Each CDR3 is given with its conserved first and last residue. D genes are given only for firm matches. Part of the rows lack a size; the others show once, few, many or a class for expanded clones.

V	J	D	size	DNA	CDR3
TRBV7-2	TRBJ1-1	-	-	TGTGCCAGCAGCTTATATGTGGTGGGCACTGAAGCTTTCTTT	CASSLYVVGTEAFF
TRBV11-2	TRBJ2-3	-	-	TGTGCCAGCAGCTCCGGGGGCAGGTCGGATACGCAGTATTTT	CASSSGGRSDTQYF
TRBV6-6	TRBJ1-1	-	few	TGTGCCAGCAGAGAAATCGGGACCGGGAACACTGAAGCTTTCTTT	CASREIGTGNTEAFF
TRBV7-8	TRBJ2-5	-	-	TGTGCCAGCAGCTTAGACGGCCAAGAGACCCAGTACTTC	CASSLDGQETQYF
TRBV4-3	TRBJ1-2	-	-	TGCGCCAGCAGCCAAGATCCAGCCCCGCGAGGCTACACCTTC	CASSQDPAPRGYTF
TRBV11-2	TRBJ1-1	TRBD1	-	TGTGCCAGCAGCCTCGACAGGGTGAACACTGAAGCTTTCTTT	CASSLDRVNTEAFF
TRBV15	TRBJ1-1	-	-	TGTGCCACCAGCAGAGAGGGGGAGCACACTGAAGCTTTCTTT	CATSREGEHTEAFF
TRBV6-6	TRBJ2-1	-	once	TGTGCCAGCAGTTACGAACAGGGAAAAGGCTACAATGAGCAGTTCTTC	CASSYEQGKGYNEQFF
TRBV15	TRBJ2-2	TRBD1	-	TGTGCCACCAGCAGTCCCGGACAGGGGGCCCACGGGGAGCTGTTTTTT	CATSSPGQGAHGELFF
TRBV6-5	TRBJ1-1	TRBD1	-	TGTGCCAGCATTCAGGGGGCGAGAGGCACTGAAGCTTTCTTT	CASIQGARGTEAFF
TRBV21-1	TRBJ1-6	-	-	TGTGCCAGCAGCAATAGGTGGACAGGGAGGAATTCACCCCTCCACTTT	CASSNRWTGRNSPLHF
TRBV28	TRBJ2-7	-	-	TGTGCCAGCAGTTTATACTACGAGCAGTACTTC	CASSLYYEQYF
TRBV6-1	TRBJ1-1	-	-	TGTGCCAGCAGTGAAGGTGGAGCCATGACTGAAGCTTTCTTT	CASSEGGAMTEAFF
TRBV28	TRBJ2-3	-	-	TGTGCCAGCAGTTCCGGGACTGCTCGGGGCACAGATACGCAGTATTTT	CASSSGTARGTDTQYF
TRBV7-9	TRBJ1-1	-	-	TGTGCCAGCACCAATTCTCCTGAAGCTTTCTTT	CASTNSPEAFF
TRBV6-5	TRBJ1-1	-	few	TGTGCCAGCAGCAGGGACGGACTTATGAACACTGAAGCTTTCTTT	CASSRDGLMNTEAFF
TRBV7-2	TRBJ1-2	-	-	TGTGCCAGCAGCTTAGAAGTCAGCTATGGCTACACCTTC	CASSLEVSYGYTF
TRBV11-2	TRBJ2-5	TRBD2	-	TGTGCCAGCGCAACTAGTATCGGGGGGGGCCAAGAGACCCAGTACTTC	CASATSIGGGQETQYF
TRBV5-1	TRBJ1-1	TRBD1	-	TGCGCCAGCAGCTTACAGGGGTTTATGAACACTGAAGCTTTCTTT	CASSLQGFMNTEAFF
TRBV11-3	TRBJ2-1	TRBD2	-	TGTGCCAGCAGCTCCACTAGCGGGAGCTACAATGAGCAGTTCTTC	CASSSTSGSYNEQFF
TRBV25-1	TRBJ2-2	-	-	TGTGCCAGCAGTCAAGTCGAGAGGTTCGGGGAGCTGTTTTTT	CASSQVERFGELFF
TRBV6-5	TRBJ1-5	-	-	TGTGCCAGCAGTAGGGGGGGCAATCAGCCCCAGCATTTT	CASSRGGNQPQHF